This TCR beta chain was identified during a study of cytomegalovirus exposure and HLA in healthy donors. The CDR3 covers 15 residues. The V gene's germline CDR1 is SEHNR and CDR2 FQNEAQ (reference sequence). V lost 7 bases, J lost 6 bases, and 22 bases lay in between. The PCR used 60 Vbeta and 13 Jbeta primers. The assay was immunoSEQ multiplex PCR, and TCRdb's table has in-frame clones only and misses some. The sample records about 130,000 clones, about 68% being singletons. The receptor was derived from a man aged 35 to 55 in good health and CMV-seropositive. Sequencing used PBMCs. This chain joins TRBV7-9 and TRBJ2-7; maybe TRBD2 (6 bases). The DNA of the CDR3 is TGTGCCAGCACCTCTGGGAGCCCAGGGAGGCGCGAGCAGTACTTC. Amino acid sequence: CASTSGSPGRREQYF.